This T cell receptor (beta chain) appears in the sequencing data of a study of T cell changes during pregnancy in multiple sclerosis. Generated by immunoSEQ multiplex PCR, the TCRdb table keeps only in-frame clones and is missing some. This table holds tens of thousands of clones, about 92% found once. This TCR was sampled from a female donor with multiple sclerosis, enrolled in a pregnancy study. Sequencing used peripheral blood, obtained in the first trimester of pregnancy.

The CDR3 is CASSYLVGATDTQYF. As DNA, the CDR3 is TGTGCCAGCAGTTACTTGGTGGGGGCCACAGATACGCAGTATTTT. The chain carries TRBV6-6 and TRBJ2-3; TRBD1 is a possible D gene (6 bases). Germline V gives CDR1 MNHNY, CDR2 SVGAGI (reference sequence). The CDR3 runs 15 residues. The V and J ends lost 1 base and 2 bases respectively, with 10 bases between them.